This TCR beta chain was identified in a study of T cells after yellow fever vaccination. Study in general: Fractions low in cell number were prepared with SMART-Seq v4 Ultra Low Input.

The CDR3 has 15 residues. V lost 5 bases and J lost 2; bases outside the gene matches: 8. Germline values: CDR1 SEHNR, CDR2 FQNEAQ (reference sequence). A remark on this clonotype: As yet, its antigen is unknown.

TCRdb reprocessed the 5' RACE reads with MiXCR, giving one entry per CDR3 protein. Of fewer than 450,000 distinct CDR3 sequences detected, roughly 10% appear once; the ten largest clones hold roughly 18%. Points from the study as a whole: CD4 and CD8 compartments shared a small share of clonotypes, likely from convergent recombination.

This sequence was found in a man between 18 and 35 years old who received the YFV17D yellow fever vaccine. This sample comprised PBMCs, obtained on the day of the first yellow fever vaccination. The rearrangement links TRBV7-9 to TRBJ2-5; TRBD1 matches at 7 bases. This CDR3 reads CASSALRDRQETQYF. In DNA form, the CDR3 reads TGTGCCAGCAGCGCCCTCCGGGACAGACAAGAGACCCAGTACTTC.